Listed here are 32 T cell receptor beta chains from one sample, sequenced in a study of blood T cell repertoires in COVID-19. Generated by immunoSEQ multiplex PCR, the TCRdb table keeps only in-frame clones and is missing some. The data show 200,000 to 300,000 clones, roughly 86% seen once. What was sequenced was PBMCs or T cells enriched from blood (not recorded which). The source is a woman in her forties with acute COVID-19.

This clone was recorded at least ten times. This chain uses TRBV7-9 with TRBJ2-3; D is uncertain. Trimming cost V 7 bases and J 0 bases, with 17 bases left between them. From germline, CDR1 is SEHNR and CDR2 FQNEAQ (reference sequence). The CDR3 runs to 16 residues. This CDR3 is CASTGETPTSTDTQYF. CDR3 in DNA: TGTGCCAGCACTGGTGAGACTCCTACTAGCACAGATACGCAGTATTTT.

The V and J genes are TRBV19 and TRBJ2-7; TRBD2 agrees at 8 bases. Germline CDR1 LNHDA, CDR2 SQIVND (reference sequence). J lost 0 bases, V lost 8 bases, and 9 bases had no gene match. The CDR3 runs 15 residues. Written as DNA, the CDR3 is TGTGCCAGTCGGGATGTGAGCGGGAGCTCCTACGAGCAGTACTTC. This encodes CASRDVSGSSYEQYF. The full variable domain, with the rest looked up from reference TRBV19 and TRBJ2-7, is DGGITQSPKYLFRKEGQNVTLSCEQNLNHDAMYWYRQDPGQGLRLIYYSQIVNDFQKGDIAEGYSVSREKKESFPLTVTSAQKNPTAFYLCASRDVSGSSYEQYFGPGTRLTVT.

The chain links TRBV5-1 to TRBJ1-5, with a weak D call TRBD1 (6 bases). The CDR3 has 14 amino acids. V lost 1 base and J 16 bases, leaving 21 bases between the germline ends. Germline V gene lookup returns CDR1 SGHRS and CDR2 YFSETQ. The CDR3 nucleotides are TGCGCCAGCAGCTTGATCCCCGAGACAGGAGTCCCACATTTT. This encodes CASSLIPETGVPHF.

This clone was seen a single time. The gene calls are TRBV19 and TRBJ2-5; 13 nucleotides line up with TRBD2. V was pared by 5 bases and J by 5 bases, with 5 bases of the junction left unmatched. There are 15 residues in the CDR3. CDR1 is LNHDA and CDR2 is SQIVND in the germline V gene (reference sequence). CDR3 region: CASSPTSGRMETQYF. CDR3 bases: TGTGCCAGTAGTCCGACTAGCGGGAGGATGGAGACCCAGTACTTC.

The chain combines TRBV27 with TRBJ1-4; D is perhaps TRBD1 (5 bases). The CDR3 consists of 14 residues. The V end lost 4 bases, the J end lost 6 bases, and 12 bases lay between the germline ends. Germline V gene data show CDR1 as MNHEY and CDR2 as SMNVEV (reference sequence). The CDR3 DNA reads TGTGCCAGCAGTTCCGCCCAGGGATATGAAAAACTGTTTTTT. Translation gives CASSSAQGYEKLFF. Full variable domain (outside the CDR3, taken from reference TRBV27 and TRBJ1-4): EAQVTQNPRYLITVTGKKLTVTCSQNMNHEYMSWYRQDPGLGLRQIYYSMNVEVTDKGDVPEGYKVSRKEKRNFPLILESPSPNQTSLYFCASSSAQGYEKLFFGSGTQLSVL.

The chain combines TRBV6-5 with TRBJ1-5, with a possible D match to TRBD1 (5 bases). Germline V lookup: CDR1 MNHEY, CDR2 SVGAGI. Trimming cost V 6 bases and J 6 bases, with 12 bases left between them. CDR3 length: 13 amino acids. As DNA, the CDR3 is TGTGCCAGCAGCCAGATTGGGGCTCAGCCCCAGCATTTT. It translates to CASSQIGAQPQHF.

This clone showed up just once. The V gene is TRBV11-2, the J gene TRBJ2-2, with D possibly being TRBD2 (5 bases). Trimming cost V 4 bases and J 4 bases, with 10 bases left between them. The CDR3 loop spans 14 amino acids. Looked up from germline, CDR1 is SGHAT and CDR2 is FQNNGV. The CDR3 reads CASSSVRGTGELFF. For the CDR3, the DNA is TGTGCCAGCAGCTCGGTCCGGGGCACCGGGGAGCTGTTTTTT. Full variable domain (rest looked up from reference TRBV11-2 and TRBJ2-2): EAGVAQSPRYKIIEKRQSVAFWCNPISGHATLYWYQQILGQGPKLLIQFQNNGVVDDSQLPKDRFSAERLKGVDSTLKIQPAKLEDSAVYLCASSSVRGTGELFFGEGSRLTVL.

This chain uses TRBV4-2 with TRBJ1-4, with D perhaps matching TRBD1 (5 bases). The CDR3 totals 12 residues. Germline V gene data show CDR1 as LGHNA and CDR2 as YNFKEQ. Deletions cut 0 bases from V and 13 bases from J, with 9 bases between. CDR3 region: CASSQEGLGLFF. In DNA, the CDR3 is TGTGCCAGCAGCCAAGAGGGGCTCGGACTGTTTTTT.

This chain joins TRBV30 and TRBJ1-3; D unresolved. Germline CDR1 is GTSNPN and CDR2 is SVGIG (reference sequence). The CDR3 is made up of 13 amino acids. Trimming pared 5 bases from V and 3 bases from J, leaving 11 bases between. CDR3 protein: CAWGQSFGNTIYF. CDR3 nucleotide sequence: TGTGCCTGGGGCCAGTCCTTTGGAAACACCATATATTTT.

The chain couples TRBV5-4 to TRBJ2-7; 9 nucleotides align to TRBD2. This CDR3 has 14 amino acids. Trimming at V came to 4 bases and at J to 4 bases, leaving 6 bases not matched to a gene. Germline loops: CDR1 SGHNT, CDR2 YYREEE (reference sequence). CDR3 coding DNA: TGTGCCAGCAGCAATAGCGGGAGAGGGTACGAGCAGTACTTC. Amino acid sequence: CASSNSGRGYEQYF.

V gene TRBV6-5 combines with J gene TRBJ2-1, with 9 bases matching TRBD2. CDR3 size: 15 residues. Germline V gene data show CDR1 as MNHEY and CDR2 as SVGAGI. Trimming cost V 0 bases and J 6 bases; bases outside gene matches: 3. The CDR3 DNA is TGTGCCAGCAGTTACTCGGCTAGCGGGGCCAATGAGCAGTTCTTC. This encodes CASSYSASGANEQFF.

The J gene is TRBJ1-1, the V gene TRBV7-6; TRBD1 aligns across 9 bases. Germline V gives CDR1 SGHVS, CDR2 FNYEAQ. V was pared by 5 bases and J by 4 bases, with 14 bases of the junction left unmatched. CDR3 length: 17 residues. The CDR3 region is CASSPSMGDRVTTEAFF. Here the CDR3 DNA reads TGTGCCAGCAGCCCATCTATGGGGGACAGGGTTACCACTGAAGCTTTCTTT.

The genes are TRBV6-5 and TRBJ1-2; 7 bases line up with TRBD1. V gave up 5 bases and J gave up 4 bases; unmatched junction bases: 10. This CDR3 has 15 amino acids. Germline V gene lookup returns CDR1 MNHEY and CDR2 SVGAGI. In nucleotides, the CDR3 is TGTGCCAGCAGTACCGGGACAGATGGCCCCTATGGCTACACCTTC. Its translation: CASSTGTDGPYGYTF.

The chain employs TRBV7-9 and TRBJ2-3; D gene uncertain. Germline CDR1 and CDR2: SEHNR and FQNEAQ (reference sequence). Trimming removed 1 base at V and 2 bases at J, with 7 bases between. CDR3 length: 14 residues. CDR3 nucleotide sequence: TGTGCCAGCAGCTTAGAGCATGACACAGATACGCAGTATTTT. Protein product: CASSLEHDTDTQYF.

The gene calls are TRBV30 and TRBJ2-3; D is possibly TRBD2 (5 bases). The V gene's germline CDR1 is GTSNPN and CDR2 SVGIG (reference sequence). Between the trimmed V and J ends, which lost 4 bases and 4 bases, there was a span of 9 bases. CDR3 length: 12 residues. DNA of the CDR3: TGTGCCTGGACCGGAGGCGCAGATACGCAGTATTTT. This sequence encodes CAWTGGADTQYF.

The rearrangement links TRBV7-9 to TRBJ2-1; possible D gene TRBD1, 6 bases. CDR1 is SEHNR, CDR2 FQNEAQ, per germline (reference sequence). The CDR3 has 13 amino acids. With 4 bases removed from V and 9 bases from J, the gap between germline ends came to 13 bases. This chain's CDR3 is CASSSRGFGEQFF. CDR3 DNA: TGTGCCAGCAGCTCCAGGGGATTCGGTGAGCAGTTCTTC.

The V and J genes are TRBV4-2 and TRBJ1-5; D call uncertain. The CDR3 sequence is 17 residues long. Between the trimmed V and J ends, which lost 0 bases and 1 base, there was a span of 13 bases. In germline, CDR1 is LGHNA, CDR2 YNFKEQ. DNA for the CDR3: TGTGCCAGCAGCCAAGAGTTCCCCCGAGGAAGCAATCAGCCCCAGCATTTT. It encodes CASSQEFPRGSNQPQHF.

The rearrangement uses TRBV4-1 and TRBJ2-3, with 7 bases aligning to TRBD2. The germline V gene encodes CDR1 MGHRA and CDR2 YSYEKL. V was clipped by 2 bases and J by 0 bases; unmatched bases: 8. This CDR3 comprises 17 residues. CDR3 in amino acids: CASSQTSSGASTDTQYF. CDR3 in DNA: TGCGCCAGCAGCCAAACCTCCAGCGGGGCAAGCACAGATACGCAGTATTTT.

The chain couples TRBV29-1 to TRBJ2-1; D may be TRBD2 (6 bases). The CDR3 is 12 amino acids. The germline V and J ends were trimmed by 6 bases and 8 bases, with 14 bases remaining between them. The germline gives CDR1 SQVTM, CDR2 ANQGSEA. CDR3 sequence (DNA): TGCAGCGTCGGAACTAGCCTGGATGAGCAGTTCTTC. Translated, it gives CSVGTSLDEQFF.

CDR3 in DNA: TGTGCCAGCAGCGGGACAGGGGATGAGCAGTACTTC. This translates into CASSGTGDEQYF. V and J are TRBV9 and TRBJ2-7; 9 bases fit TRBD1. The CDR3 length is 12 residues. The germline gives CDR1 SGDLS, CDR2 YYNGEE. J was trimmed by 7 bases and V by 3 bases; bases with no gene match: 2.

The chain carries TRBV2 and TRBJ2-7; no definite D call. This CDR3 is 13 amino acids long. From germline, CDR1 is SNHLY and CDR2 FYNNEI. Trimming pared 3 bases from V and 4 bases from J, leaving 10 bases between. Written as DNA, the CDR3 is TGTGCCAGCAGTGACTCGAGGTCGTACGAGCAGTACTTC. Residues: CASSDSRSYEQYF. Full variable domain (outside the CDR3, taken from reference TRBV2 and TRBJ2-7): EPEVTQTPSHQVTQMGQEVILRCVPISNHLYFYWYRQILGQKVEFLVSFYNNEISEKSEIFDDQFSVERPDGSNFTLKIRSTKLEDSAMYFCASSDSRSYEQYFGPGTRLTVT.

The rearrangement joins TRBV19 to TRBJ1-2; TRBD1 matches 7 bases. The CDR3 is 13 residues long. The V segment lost 5 bases and the J segment 2 bases; nucleotides outside the gene matches: 2. Germline V gives CDR1 LNHDA, CDR2 SQIVND (reference sequence). The CDR3, as DNA: TGTGCCAGTAGTTCACAGGGGAACTATGGCTACACCTTC. Its translation: CASSSQGNYGYTF.

The chain uses TRBV15 and TRBJ1-2; the D is unclear. Germline V gives CDR1 LNHNV, CDR2 YYDKDF (reference sequence). The CDR3 runs to 11 residues. V gave up 3 bases and J gave up 8 bases, with 7 bases separating them. The CDR3 nucleotides read TGTGCCACCAGCAGCCGGGAGGGCTACACCTTC. Amino acid sequence: CATSSREGYTF.

The chain joins TRBV5-1 to TRBJ2-5, with 10 bases lining up with TRBD2. CDR3 length equals 15 residues. Trimming cost V 4 bases and J 2 bases; bases outside gene matches: 5. From germline, CDR1 is SGHRS and CDR2 YFSETQ. CDR3 nucleotides: TGCGCCAGCAGCACGGGACTAGCGCCTCAAGAGACCCAGTACTTC. Translation gives CASSTGLAPQETQYF.

This clone was recorded only once. A single base separates this from a much larger clone, so it may be a read error. J is TRBJ2-1 and V is TRBV13; 12 nucleotides line up with TRBD2. Germline CDR1 and CDR2: PRHDT and FYEKMQ (reference sequence). V shed 3 bases and J 5 bases; nucleotides not matched to a gene: 2. The CDR3 has 15 amino acids. CDR3 in DNA: TGTGCCAGCAGCTTGGGACTAGCGGGCCACAATGAGCAGTTCTTC. This encodes CASSLGLAGHNEQFF.

The rearrangement uses TRBV6-5 and TRBJ2-1, with D perhaps matching TRBD2 (6 bases). V dropped 7 bases and J dropped 10 bases, with 14 bases sitting between them. CDR1 is MNHEY, CDR2 SVGAGI, per germline. CDR3 length: 12 amino acids. The CDR3 DNA sequence: TGTGCCAGCACGGCCGGGACTCCAGAGCAGTTCTTC. Encoded protein: CASTAGTPEQFF.

The rearrangement joins TRBV19 to TRBJ1-2; 9 nucleotides agree with TRBD1. Trimming cost V 8 bases and J 3 bases; bases outside gene matches: 4. The length of the CDR3 is 13 residues. Germline V gene lookup returns CDR1 LNHDA and CDR2 SQIVND (reference sequence). CDR3 region: CASGTGFDYGYTF. CDR3 nucleotide sequence: TGTGCCAGTGGGACAGGGTTTGACTATGGCTACACCTTC. The complete variable domain, with remaining parts taken from reference TRBV19 and TRBJ1-2, reads DGGITQSPKYLFRKEGQNVTLSCEQNLNHDAMYWYRQDPGQGLRLIYYSQIVNDFQKGDIAEGYSVSREKKESFPLTVTSAQKNPTAFYLCASGTGFDYGYTFGSGTRLTVV.

The J gene is TRBJ2-3, the V gene TRBV6-2 or TRBV6-3; TRBD2 matches at 8 bases. Germline CDR1 and CDR2: MNHEY and SVGEGT. This CDR3 is 14 amino acids long. Trimming at V came to 2 bases and at J to 3 bases, leaving 1 base not matched to a gene. The CDR3 bases are TGTGCCAGCAGTTACGGACTAGCAACAGATACGCAGTATTTT. Encoded protein: CASSYGLATDTQYF.

The V and J genes are TRBV24-1 and TRBJ2-6; D possibly corresponds to TRBD1 (6 bases). Germline V CDR1 and CDR2: KGHDR, SFDVKD. CDR3 length: 17 amino acids. Trimming took 5 bases from V and 0 from J, leaving 13 bases between them. The CDR3 nucleotides read TGTGCCACCAGTGTTGCTACAGGGATCTCTGGGGCCAACGTCCTGACTTTC. Protein sequence: CATSVATGISGANVLTF.

This clone has only a few counts. The V and J genes are TRBV4-2 and TRBJ2-1; 10 bases are shared with TRBD2. The CDR3 loop spans 17 amino acids. Germline CDR1 LGHNA, CDR2 YNFKEQ. V lost 2 bases, J lost 0 bases, and 4 bases stayed unmatched. The CDR3 protein is CASSQTPSGSSYNEQFF. DNA of the CDR3: TGTGCCAGCAGCCAAACACCTAGCGGGAGCTCCTACAATGAGCAGTTCTTC.

This clone has only one observation. V is TRBV6-2 or TRBV6-3 and J is TRBJ2-7, with 16 bases matching TRBD2. With V trimmed by 4 bases and J by 7 bases, 7 bases remained unmatched. The CDR3 has 16 residues. The germline V gene encodes CDR1 MNHEY and CDR2 SVGEGT. The CDR3 protein is CASSSGLAGGPSEQYF. CDR3 nucleotide sequence: TGTGCCAGCAGTTCGGGACTAGCGGGAGGGCCGAGTGAGCAGTACTTC.

The gene calls are TRBV7-2 and TRBJ1-4; 7 bases agree with TRBD1. The CDR3 covers 14 residues. CDR1 is SGHTA and CDR2 is FQGNSA in the germline V gene. With 8 bases clipped from V and 3 bases from J, the junction kept 6 bases outside the gene matches. This chain's CDR3 is CASGSGTANEKLFF. DNA of the CDR3: TGTGCCAGCGGATCCGGGACAGCTAATGAAAAACTGTTTTTT. The variable domain in full, with the rest retrieved from reference TRBV7-2 and TRBJ1-4, is GAGVSQSPSNKVTEKGKDVELRCDPISGHTALYWYRQSLGQGLEFLIYFQGNSAPDKSGLPSDRFSAERTGGSVSTLTIQRTQQEDSAVYLCASGSGTANEKLFFGSGTQLSVL.